These T cell receptor beta chains were read from a single sample in a study of blood T cell repertoires in COVID-19. Assay used: immunoSEQ multiplex PCR; TCRdb lists only in-frame clones, some missing. The sample consists of roughly 150,000 clones, around 89% of them appearing once. The sequenced material came from peripheral blood. The receptor set was obtained from a man in his sixties with active or convalescent COVID-19. Both conserved end residues are part of each CDR3. A D gene is named only where the DNA matches it firmly. Size tells how often a clone was seen (once, few, many) or the class of an expanded clone, and some rows leave it out.

d_call,v_call,j_call,clone_size,cdr3_aa,cdr3_nt
-,TRBV6-5,TRBJ1-4,-,CASSYSSQGGEKLFF,TGTGCCAGCAGTTACTCGAGTCAGGGAGGCGAAAAACTGTTTTTT
-,TRBV28,TRBJ1-1,-,CASSLSAGPFVSFF,TGTGCCAGCAGTTTATCCGCAGGTCCTTTTGTGTCTTTCTTT
-,TRBV7-2,TRBJ1-2,-,CASSSGTLKNYGYTF,TGTGCCAGCAGCTCAGGGACACTGAAAAACTATGGCTACACCTTC
TRBD2,TRBV18,TRBJ2-1,few,CASSISGTSNEQFF,TGTGCCAGCTCAATCTCCGGGACTAGCAATGAGCAGTTCTTC
-,TRBV4-3,TRBJ1-1,-,CASSQDWGRASGMNTEAFF,TGCGCCAGCAGCCAAGATTGGGGGAGGGCGTCGGGGATGAACACTGAAGCTTTCTTT
-,TRBV7-2,TRBJ2-1,-,CASTKTPPNEQFF,TGTGCCAGCACCAAGACTCCCCCCAATGAGCAGTTCTTC
-,TRBV9,TRBJ2-3,-,CASSAETGVRTDTQYF,TGTGCCAGCAGCGCGGAAACGGGGGTGCGTACAGATACGCAGTATTTT
-,TRBV18,TRBJ2-7,-,CASSQTSYEQYF,TGTGCCAGCTCTCAGACTTCCTACGAGCAGTACTTC
TRBD1,TRBV5-1,TRBJ1-5,-,CASSSDRGQPQHF,TGCGCCAGCAGCTCTGACAGGGGGCAGCCCCAGCATTTT
-,TRBV10-3,TRBJ2-7,-,CAISGRAEYEQYF,TGTGCCATCAGTGGTCGTGCGGAGTACGAGCAGTACTTC
-,TRBV27,TRBJ2-3,-,CASKRTAPTDTQYF,TGTGCCAGCAAGAGGACAGCCCCCACAGATACGCAGTATTTT
-,TRBV4-2,TRBJ2-7,-,CASSQEGPVSSYEQYF,TGTGCCAGCAGCCAAGAGGGCCCAGTTTCCTCCTACGAGCAGTACTTC
TRBD2,TRBV10-3,TRBJ2-7,-,CAISDLASGSYEQYF,TGTGCCATCAGTGATTTAGCTAGCGGGAGCTACGAGCAGTACTTC
-,TRBV27,TRBJ1-1,-,CASSSDIGAEAFF,TGTGCCAGCAGTTCCGATATTGGGGCTGAAGCCTTCTTT
-,TRBV15,TRBJ1-2,once,CATSRRAGTYGYTF,TGTGCCACCAGCAGGAGGGCAGGTACCTATGGCTACACCTTC
-,TRBV4-3,TRBJ1-1,-,CASSQDPGGYTEAFF,TGCGCCAGCAGCCAAGATCCTGGGGGGTACACTGAAGCTTTCTTT
TRBD1,TRBV3-1/TRBV3-2,TRBJ2-6,-,CASSQGDRGANVLTF,TGTGCCAGCAGCCAAGGGGACAGGGGGGCCAACGTCCTGACTTTC
-,TRBV6-5,TRBJ2-7,-,CASSGYEQYF,TGTGCCAGCAGCGGGTACGAGCAGTACTTC
TRBD1,TRBV24-1,TRBJ2-2,-,CATSDSGGTGELFF,TGTGCCACCAGTGATTCAGGGGGCACCGGGGAGCTGTTTTTT
TRBD1,TRBV6-2/TRBV6-3,TRBJ2-1,-,CASSYPRQGRNEQFF,TGTGCCAGCAGTTACCCGCGACAGGGGAGGAATGAGCAGTTCTTC
-,TRBV12-1,TRBJ2-2,-,CASSSIGGVCTGELFF,TGTGCCAGCAGCTCCATAGGGGGCGTGTGCACCGGGGAGCTGTTTTTT
-,TRBV6-5,TRBJ1-2,-,CASTTQQRGNYGYTF,TGTGCCAGCACCACCCAACAGCGGGGTAACTATGGCTACACCTTC
TRBD2,TRBV6-6,TRBJ2-7,-,CASNPRLAGAYEQYF,TGTGCCAGCAACCCTAGACTAGCGGGGGCCTACGAGCAGTACTTC
-,TRBV21-1,TRBJ1-2,-,CASSKWSDRVDYGYTF,TGTGCCAGCAGCAAATGGTCGGACAGGGTAGACTATGGCTACACCTTC
-,TRBV2,TRBJ2-2,-,CASSGLRTGELFF,TGTGCCAGCAGTGGGCTCCGCACCGGGGAGCTGTTTTTT
TRBD1,TRBV5-8,TRBJ1-5,-,CASSLGTVSNQPQHF,TGTGCCAGCAGCCTCGGGACAGTTAGCAATCAGCCCCAGCATTTT
-,TRBV15,TRBJ2-7,-,CATSRETRTISYEQYF,TGTGCCACCAGCAGAGAAACGAGGACAATATCCTACGAGCAGTACTTC
TRBD1,TRBV28,TRBJ2-4,-,CASSLWGQIAKNIQYF,TGTGCCAGCAGTTTATGGGGACAGATAGCCAAAAACATTCAGTACTTC
TRBD1,TRBV2,TRBJ2-3,-,CASSESGSVWDRSTDTQYF,TGTGCCAGCAGTGAATCAGGCTCCGTCTGGGACAGAAGCACAGATACGCAGTATTTT
-,TRBV12-3/TRBV12-4,TRBJ2-1,-,CASRIWGLNEQFF,TGTGCCAGCAGAATTTGGGGCCTCAATGAGCAGTTCTTC
-,TRBV7-2,TRBJ2-7,-,CASSPAGGYEQYF,TGTGCCAGCAGCCCGGCCGGGGGTTACGAGCAGTACTTC
TRBD2,TRBV9,TRBJ2-3,few,CASSVALPGTSGTDTQYF,TGTGCCAGCAGCGTAGCCCTTCCCGGGACTAGCGGCACAGATACGCAGTATTTT
TRBD1,TRBV30,TRBJ1-5,-,CAWSVGTADQPQHF,TGTGCCTGGTCCGTCGGGACAGCCGATCAGCCCCAGCATTTT
TRBD1,TRBV3-1/TRBV3-2,TRBJ1-3,-,CASSYTGGGNTIYF,TGTGCCAGCAGTTACACAGGGGGAGGAAACACCATATATTTT
-,TRBV28,TRBJ1-5,-,CASSPGHGNQPQHF,TGTGCCAGCAGTCCGGGACACGGAAATCAGCCCCAGCATTTT
TRBD1,TRBV5-1,TRBJ1-1,-,CASSLVGTGGKTEAFF,TGCGCCAGCAGCTTGGTGGGGACAGGAGGGAAGACTGAAGCTTTCTTT
TRBD1,TRBV28,TRBJ1-5,few,CATSTGGRDSNQPQHF,TGTGCCACCTCGACAGGGGGTCGGGATAGCAATCAGCCCCAGCATTTT
TRBD1,TRBV6-8,TRBJ2-4,-,CASSPGTGKSAKNIQYF,TGTGCCAGCAGCCCCGGGACAGGGAAAAGTGCCAAAAACATTCAGTACTTC
-,TRBV3-1/TRBV3-2,TRBJ1-1,-,CASSDSGTEAFF,TGTGCCAGCAGTGACAGCGGGACTGAAGCTTTCTTT
TRBD1,TRBV3-1/TRBV3-2,TRBJ1-1,-,CASSQDRRGQTNTEAFF,TGTGCCAGCAGCCAAGATCGTCGGGGACAGACGAACACTGAAGCTTTCTTT
TRBD1,TRBV30,TRBJ2-7,-,CASTGDGYEQYF,TGTGCCTCTACAGGGGACGGGTACGAGCAGTACTTC
TRBD2,TRBV6-5,TRBJ2-7,once,CASNPSGEGYEQYF,TGTGCCAGCAACCCTAGCGGGGAAGGATACGAGCAGTACTTC